The 25 T cell receptor beta chains in this list originate from one sample, sequenced in a study of blood T cell repertoires in COVID-19. Some clones are missing from TCRdb's copy, which holds only in-frame ones; the method was immunoSEQ multiplex PCR. The table shows some 210,000 clones, with 88% occurring only once. What was sequenced was peripheral blood. These receptors were obtained from a woman aged 40 to 50 who had recovered from COVID-19.

V usage is TRBV28 and J usage is TRBJ1-1, with 7 positions matching TRBD1. Germline-derived CDR1 and CDR2 are MDHEN and SYDVKM. Trimming removed 6 bases from V and 5 bases from J; junction bases left unmatched: 9. This CDR3 is built from 14 residues. This CDR3 reads CASRSGGSGTEAFF. Here the CDR3 DNA reads TGTGCCAGCAGGTCAGGGGGATCGGGGACTGAAGCTTTCTTT.

The rearrangement uses TRBV3-1 (or the pseudogene TRBV3-2) and TRBJ2-4, with 7 positions matching TRBD2. Germline CDR1 is LGHDT and CDR2 is YNNKEL (reference sequence). The CDR3 is 16 amino acids. V shed 3 bases, J shed 6 bases, and the junction held 11 bases outside the gene matches. CDR3 region: CASSQFIAGGGNIQYF. The CDR3 DNA sequence: TGTGCCAGCAGCCAGTTCATAGCGGGTGGGGGAAACATTCAGTACTTC.

This clone was seen just once. The chain has TRBV29-1 and TRBJ1-6; D gene unclear. The CDR3 runs to 13 residues. Germline assignment: CDR1 SQVTM and CDR2 ANQGSEA. V dropped 0 bases and J dropped 9 bases, with 9 bases sitting between them. This CDR3 reads CSVEDSSGSPLHF. The CDR3 nucleotides read TGCAGCGTTGAAGATAGCAGTGGTTCACCCCTCCACTTT. The full variable domain, completed using reference TRBV29-1 and TRBJ1-6, is SAVISQKPSRDICQRGTSLTIQCQVDSQVTMMFWYRQQPGQSLTLIATANQGSEATYESGFVIDKFPISRPNLTFSTLTVSNMSPEDSSIYLCSVEDSSGSPLHFGNGTRLTVT.

V is TRBV7-9 and J is TRBJ2-5; D possibly corresponds to TRBD1 (6 bases). Germline CDR1 is SEHNR and CDR2 is FQNEAQ (reference sequence). V was pared by 5 bases and J by 4 bases, with 17 bases between. The CDR3 runs to 15 residues. For the CDR3, the DNA is TGTGCCAGCAGCGTCGGCAACGCAGGGGCAGAGACCCAGTACTTC. This gives the protein CASSVGNAGAETQYF.

The chain employs TRBV29-1 and TRBJ1-1; D is ambiguous. Germline CDR1 and CDR2: SQVTM and ANQGSEA. The ends were cut back, 7 bases at V and 3 bases at J, with 15 bases in the middle. The CDR3 sequence is 13 residues long. The CDR3 reads CSAGWRADTEAFF. In nucleotides, the CDR3 is TGCAGCGCGGGGTGGAGGGCGGACACTGAAGCTTTCTTT.

The V and J genes are TRBV30 and TRBJ1-1, with TRBD1 matching over 7 bases. The CDR3 is 16 amino acids. V lost 0 bases to trimming and J lost 1 base; unmatched junction nucleotides: 8. CDR1 GTSNPN and CDR2 SVGIG come from the germline V gene (reference sequence). This chain's CDR3 is CAWSVIRGQKNTEAFF. DNA of the CDR3: TGTGCCTGGAGTGTCATCCGGGGACAGAAGAACACTGAAGCTTTCTTT.

CDR3 nucleotides: TGTGCCAGCAGCCAAGGGCTTTTTGTAGGGGTCCAAGAGACCCAGTACTTC. Protein sequence: CASSQGLFVGVQETQYF. The chain is built from TRBV4-2 and TRBJ2-5, with D tentatively TRBD1 (5 bases). CDR1 is LGHNA, CDR2 YNFKEQ, per germline. Trimming shortened V by 1 base and J by 1 base, and 16 bases separated the two germline ends. The CDR3 consists of 17 residues.

The chain has TRBV28 and TRBJ2-2; no clear D gene. The V end lost 3 bases, the J end lost 6 bases, and 8 bases lay between the germline ends. CDR3 length: 13 residues. Germline loops: CDR1 MDHEN, CDR2 SYDVKM. The CDR3 is CASSFVESGELFF. The CDR3 DNA is TGTGCCAGCAGTTTTGTGGAGTCCGGGGAGCTGTTTTTT.

The J gene is TRBJ1-1, the V gene TRBV21-1. TRBV21-1 is recorded as a pseudogene. The CDR3 is 11 residues long. CDR3 bases: TGTGCCAGCAGCAACTTCTTGGAAGCTTTCTTT. This encodes CASSNFLEAFF.

V gene TRBV5-1 combines with J gene TRBJ2-7, with 7 positions matching TRBD1. V dropped 2 bases and J dropped 6; count of bases not matched to a gene: 14. Per germline, CDR1 SGHRS and CDR2 YFSETQ. The CDR3 spans 16 residues. Here the CDR3 reads CASSFEGIQGSSEQYF. The CDR3 coding sequence is TGCGCCAGCAGCTTCGAAGGGATACAGGGGTCGAGCGAGCAGTACTTC.

This clone was recorded once. This chain joins TRBV24-1 and TRBJ2-3, with TRBD2 identical over 9 bases. The V gene end was trimmed by 1 base and the J gene end by 5 bases; junction bases not matched to a gene: 9. The CDR3 is made up of 17 amino acids. CDR1 is KGHDR, CDR2 SFDVKD, per germline. The CDR3 here is CATSDFHSGSRGDTQYF. As DNA, the CDR3 is TGTGCCACCAGTGATTTCCATAGCGGGAGTCGTGGAGATACGCAGTATTTT.

The chain recombines TRBV6-5 with TRBJ2-7, with TRBD2 identical over 13 bases. The J segment lost 7 bases and the V segment lost 6 bases, leaving 9 bases of the junction unmatched. The CDR3 has 15 amino acids. The V gene's germline CDR1 is MNHEY and CDR2 SVGAGI. The CDR3 is CASRPTSGRAHEQYF. The CDR3 nucleotides are TGTGCCAGCAGGCCTACTAGCGGGAGGGCTCATGAGCAGTACTTC.

The J gene is TRBJ1-1, the V gene TRBV11-2; TRBD1 matches at 7 bases. The CDR3 covers 14 residues. Trimming at V came to 5 bases and at J to 1 base, leaving 4 bases not matched to a gene. CDR1 is SGHAT, CDR2 FQNNGV, per germline. The CDR3 nucleotides read TGTGCCAGCAGCCCTGAGGGGGCGAACACTGAAGCTTTCTTT. Protein product: CASSPEGANTEAFF. The complete variable domain, with remaining parts taken from reference TRBV11-2 and TRBJ1-1, reads EAGVAQSPRYKIIEKRQSVAFWCNPISGHATLYWYQQILGQGPKLLIQFQNNGVVDDSQLPKDRFSAERLKGVDSTLKIQPAKLEDSAVYLCASSPEGANTEAFFGQGTRLTVV.

The rearrangement links TRBV5-6 to TRBJ2-2; 7 bases line up with TRBD1. V gave up 4 bases and J gave up 3 bases; unmatched junction bases: 12. CDR1 and CDR2 from the germline V gene are SGHDT and YYEEEE. This CDR3 is built from 17 residues. CDR3 amino acids: CASSLALTGIYTGELFF. The CDR3 nucleotides are TGTGCCAGCAGCCTCGCCTTGACAGGGATATACACCGGGGAGCTGTTTTTT.

The table lists this clone with a count of one. The V gene is TRBV30, the J gene TRBJ1-2; D gene uncertain. The V end lost 5 bases, the J end lost 8 bases, and 18 bases lay between the germline ends. The V gene's germline CDR1 is GTSNPN and CDR2 SVGIG (reference sequence). CDR3 length equals 13 residues. The DNA for the CDR3 is TGTGCCTGGGAGAATCACCTTCGGTGGGGCTACACCTTC. Translated: CAWENHLRWGYTF.

This chain uses TRBV27 with TRBJ1-1; a weak D match, TRBD1 (6 bases). Trimming cost V 2 bases and J 4 bases, with 8 bases left between them. This CDR3 is built from 13 residues. Germline CDR1 and CDR2: MNHEY and SMNVEV (reference sequence). In nucleotides, the CDR3 is TGTGCCAGCAGTTTAGGACAGTTCACTGAAGCTTTCTTT. Protein sequence: CASSLGQFTEAFF.

This chain connects TRBV2 to TRBJ2-5; D might be TRBD1 (6 bases). The germline V and J ends were trimmed by 4 bases and 9 bases, with 12 bases remaining between them. The CDR3 sequence is 12 residues long. CDR1 and CDR2 from the germline V gene are SNHLY and FYNNEI. The CDR3 bases are TGTGCCAGCAGTGTGACAGGCGTGGCCCAGTACTTC. It encodes CASSVTGVAQYF. The variable domain in full, with the rest retrieved from reference TRBV2 and TRBJ2-5, is EPEVTQTPSHQVTQMGQEVILRCVPISNHLYFYWYRQILGQKVEFLVSFYNNEISEKSEIFDDQFSVERPDGSNFTLKIRSTKLEDSAMYFCASSVTGVAQYFGPGTRLLVL.

In DNA, the CDR3 is TGTGCCATCAGTGGGACAGGGGGCGGTGAAAAACTGTTTTTT. As protein: CAISGTGGGEKLFF. The chain carries TRBV10-3 and TRBJ1-4; 11 bases align to TRBD1. With V trimmed by 4 bases and J by 7 bases, 2 bases remained unmatched. The CDR3 contains 14 residues. The germline gives CDR1 ENHRY, CDR2 SYGVKD.

The V and J genes are TRBV29-1 and TRBJ2-1; possibly TRBD1 for D (5 bases). The germline V and J ends were trimmed by 2 bases and 9 bases, with 11 bases remaining between them. This CDR3 is built from 12 residues. Germline CDR1 reads SQVTM; CDR2 reads ANQGSEA. Written as DNA, the CDR3 is TGCAGCGTTGAATTACAGGCTAGTGAGCAGTTCTTC. It codes for CSVELQASEQFF.

This clone was observed once. The gene calls are TRBV6-5 and TRBJ2-7; 12 nucleotides align to TRBD2. CDR3 size: 16 residues. Germline V gives CDR1 MNHEY, CDR2 SVGAGI. V dropped 2 bases and J dropped 7; count of bases not matched to a gene: 9. CDR3 coding DNA: TGTGCCAGCAGTTACCGCCTAGCGGGAGGGCCGAAGGAGCAGTACTTC. This gives the protein CASSYRLAGGPKEQYF.

The chain links TRBV11-3 to TRBJ2-1, with TRBD2 matching 9 bases. Per the germline V gene, CDR1 is SGHNT and CDR2 is YENEEA. The CDR3 spans 20 residues. The J segment lost 3 bases and the V segment lost 1 base, leaving 16 bases of the junction unmatched. The CDR3 DNA sequence: TGTGCCAGCAGCTTAGGGCTCGAGGGACTAGCAAAACGGATCTACAATGAGCAGTTCTTC. It encodes CASSLGLEGLAKRIYNEQFF.

This chain joins TRBV7-9 and TRBJ2-2, with TRBD2 identical over 14 bases. Germline V lookup: CDR1 SEHNR, CDR2 FQNEAQ (reference sequence). The CDR3 runs 17 residues. V lost 4 bases to trimming and J lost 1 base; unmatched junction nucleotides: 2. The CDR3 protein is CASSSTSGGVNTGELFF. The CDR3, as DNA: TGTGCCAGCAGCTCGACTAGCGGGGGGGTGAACACCGGGGAGCTGTTTTTT. Supplemented by reference TRBV7-9 and TRBJ2-2, the full variable domain reads DTGVSQNPRHKITKRGQNVTFRCDPISEHNRLYWYRQTLGQGPEFLTYFQNEAQLEKSRLLSDRFSAERPKGSFSTLEIQRTEQGDSAMYLCASSSTSGGVNTGELFFGEGSRLTVL.

This chain uses TRBV2 with TRBJ2-7, with TRBD2 matching over 8 bases. The ends lost 7 bases at V and 4 bases at J; junction bases unmatched: 6. The CDR3 is 13 residues long. Germline V gene data show CDR1 as SNHLY and CDR2 as FYNNEI. CDR3 DNA sequence: TGTGCCAGCAAAGTAGCGGGAAGATACGAGCAGTACTTC. Translation gives CASKVAGRYEQYF.

The genes are TRBV15 and TRBJ2-3, with TRBD1 matching over 9 bases. The ends lost 4 bases at V and 4 bases at J; junction bases unmatched: 6. The germline CDR1 and CDR2 sequences are LNHNV and YYDKDF (reference sequence). This CDR3 has 15 residues. CDR3 nucleotides: TGTGCCACCAGCAAGTACAGGGGGCTTGCAGATACGCAGTATTTT. It translates to CATSKYRGLADTQYF.

This chain connects TRBV23-1 to TRBJ2-7; 10 bases are shared with TRBD2. TRBV23-1 carries the ORF label, with uncertain function. The V segment lost 0 bases and the J segment 6 bases; nucleotides outside the gene matches: 11. The CDR3 covers 17 residues. The CDR3, as DNA: TGCGCCAGCAGTCAATCGGGACCGGGTCTAGCGGGGGTCGAGCAGTACTTC. This codes for CASSQSGPGLAGVEQYF.